The rows below give T cell receptor beta chains drawn from one sample of a study of blood T cell repertoires in COVID-19. TCRdb's table, derived via immunoSEQ multiplex PCR, lists solely in-frame clones and lacks some. This table holds about 200,000 clones, about three quarters found once. The sequenced sample was peripheral blood. The receptors come from a woman in her seventies with acute or convalescent COVID-19. Both conserved end residues are part of each CDR3. Each record gives: J gene, clone size, V gene, D gene, CDR3 DNA, CDR3 protein. The D gene is left open where the match is weak. The listing skips clone size in some rows; elsewhere it reads once, few, many or a size class.

j_gene: TRBJ2-7; abundance: -; v_gene: TRBV7-2; d_gene: TRBD2; CDR3nt: TGTGCCAGCAGCTCCGGGACTAGATCCTACGAGCAGTACTTC; CDR3aa: CASSSGTRSYEQYF
j_gene: TRBJ2-1; abundance: -; v_gene: TRBV7-8; d_gene: -; CDR3nt: TGTGCCAGCAGCACCGGGAGATTCCCGAGCTCCTACAATGAGCAGTTCTTC; CDR3aa: CASSTGRFPSSYNEQFF
j_gene: TRBJ1-1; abundance: -; v_gene: TRBV5-4; d_gene: -; CDR3nt: TGTGCCAGCAGCTTCCTCCGGGGAAACACTGAAGCTTTCTTT; CDR3aa: CASSFLRGNTEAFF
j_gene: TRBJ2-3; abundance: -; v_gene: TRBV3-1/TRBV3-2; d_gene: -; CDR3nt: TGTGCCAGCAGCCAAGGTGGTAGCGTGGGATGGGGCACAGATACGCAGTATTTT; CDR3aa: CASSQGGSVGWGTDTQYF
j_gene: TRBJ2-3; abundance: -; v_gene: TRBV5-1; d_gene: TRBD2; CDR3nt: TGCGCCAGCAGCCGACCGGCGGGAGGGATTGTAGATACGCAGTATTTT; CDR3aa: CASSRPAGGIVDTQYF
j_gene: TRBJ2-3; abundance: -; v_gene: TRBV4-2; d_gene: TRBD2; CDR3nt: TGTGCCAGCAGCCAAGGCAGTTCTAGCGGGGGAGGAGATACGCAGTATTTT; CDR3aa: CASSQGSSSGGGDTQYF
j_gene: TRBJ2-1; abundance: -; v_gene: TRBV24-1; d_gene: -; CDR3nt: TGTGCCACCAGTGATATTAGTGAGCAGTTCTTC; CDR3aa: CATSDISEQFF
j_gene: TRBJ1-6; abundance: few; v_gene: TRBV7-2; d_gene: TRBD1; CDR3nt: TGTGCCAGCAGCCCGGGGACAGGGGGCGTTTCACCCCTCCACTTT; CDR3aa: CASSPGTGGVSPLHF
j_gene: TRBJ1-4; abundance: -; v_gene: TRBV6-5; d_gene: -; CDR3nt: TGTGCCAGCAGACGGCAGGCTGAGTCCAATGAAAAACTGTTTTTT; CDR3aa: CASRRQAESNEKLFF
j_gene: TRBJ1-1; abundance: once; v_gene: TRBV12-3/TRBV12-4; d_gene: -; CDR3nt: TGTGCCAGCAGTTTAGCGCAGGCCACTGAAGCTTTCTTT; CDR3aa: CASSLAQATEAFF
j_gene: TRBJ1-3; abundance: many; v_gene: TRBV5-8; d_gene: TRBD1; CDR3nt: TGTGCCAGCAGCTACCGGGACAGTGGAAACACCATATATTTT; CDR3aa: CASSYRDSGNTIYF
j_gene: TRBJ1-6; abundance: -; v_gene: TRBV28; d_gene: TRBD1; CDR3nt: TGTGCCAGCAGTGTCGGGGGTGGGACAGGAAGTTCACCCCTCCACTTT; CDR3aa: CASSVGGGTGSSPLHF
j_gene: TRBJ2-3; abundance: -; v_gene: TRBV24-1; d_gene: -; CDR3nt: TGTGCCACCAGTGATGCCCACATGGATACGCAGTATTTT; CDR3aa: CATSDAHMDTQYF
j_gene: TRBJ1-2; abundance: few; v_gene: TRBV21-1; d_gene: -; CDR3nt: TGTGCCAGCAGCAAATTTCTGGCGGGACAGCTCTATGGCTACACCTTC; CDR3aa: CASSKFLAGQLYGYTF
j_gene: TRBJ1-1; abundance: -; v_gene: TRBV29-1; d_gene: -; CDR3nt: TGCAGCGTGTCTGAGGCGGTTGAAGCTTTCTTT; CDR3aa: CSVSEAVEAFF
j_gene: TRBJ1-5; abundance: -; v_gene: TRBV18; d_gene: TRBD1; CDR3nt: TGTGCCAGCTCACCACCGTCAGGGGGTAATCAGCCCCAGCATTTT; CDR3aa: CASSPPSGGNQPQHF
j_gene: TRBJ2-1; abundance: -; v_gene: TRBV10-3; d_gene: TRBD1; CDR3nt: TGTGCCATCAGTAAGGGACAGAGCTACAATGAGCAGTTCTTC; CDR3aa: CAISKGQSYNEQFF